The entry below describes one T cell receptor beta chain. Only one count was recorded for this clone. Its antigen remains unidentified. Base-call qualities are not available, and no considerably larger clone is one nucleotide away. The CDR3 regions of human TCRbeta chains were subjected to immunosequencing. Concerning the study's data processing: TCRs in the repertoires were matched against a reference library of SARS-CoV-2-specific TCRs that had been generated with the MIRA antigen-specificity platform. Breadth was defined as the fraction of unique TCRs that were SARS-CoV-2-associated. Depth was defined as the fraction of total T cells that were SARS-CoV-2-associated. Using the MIRA data, every spike-specific TCR was mapped to the spike region that the TCR reacted to and assigned to either a CD4 or a CD8 class. Log10-transformed breadth and depth values were compared by one-way ANOVA with Sidak's multiple comparisons tests. TCRdb took this table from immuneACCESS and kept in-frame rearrangements with V and J called. Such tables lack part of the clones; where checked against another copy, unresolved V genes explain under half of the gap, and the rest is unexplained. The V and J calls and clone size are taken from that table; D and trimming were inferred from the DNA. This sample comprises fewer than 200,000 clones, 85% to 95% of them detected only once. The ten largest account for around 9.3% of the sample.

The time point label here, explained by the study, means: baseline before first vaccination. The vaccinee samples were drawn from two UK trials, COV001 and COV002, one of which was a single-blind randomized controlled phase 2/3 trial testing AZD1222 (ChAdOx1 nCoV-19) in healthy adults. For TCRbeta chain sequencing, PBMC samples were collected from trial participants at day 0 and at day 28 after the second dose. In the germline V gene (reference sequence), CDR1 corresponds to GTSNPN and CDR2 to SVGIG. Taken from cysteine to phenylalanine, the CDR3 has 14 residues. The entry retains the CDR3 DNA only, 42 bases that are in frame from base 1. Deletion took 5 bases off V and 4 bases off J, with a span of 17 bases between the germline ends. The sample belongs to a study of T cell responses to AZD1222 COVID-19 vaccine (dated by TCRdb to about 2021). Regarding the complete study: AZD1222 recipients given second doses at about 4 weeks or at about 12 weeks were pooled, since spike-specific TCR depth and breadth were not found to differ between the two schedules. TCR sequencing covered approximately 230 trial participants: 200 to 220 given two doses of AZD1222 and approximately 25 given two doses of MenACWY control vaccine. Enrollment into the trials was organized by age into subgroups of 18-55, 56-69 and 70-plus years, and those subgroups contained roughly 150, 30 and 60 TCR-sequenced participants, respectively. Study-wide findings and limitations: Participants were mostly white British and included more females than males, and it was suggested by the authors that clonal diversity may have been underestimated. Conclusions about previously exposed vaccinees are limited, since just a handful of AZD1222 recipients were seropositive for SARS-CoV-2 at baseline. In the small 56-69-year group, the increase in depth fell short of significance, most likely because of low power. Epitopes outside the regions mutated in the B.1.351 and B.1.1.7 variants were reportedly recognized by nearly half of the unique spike-specific TCRs. After two AZD1222 doses, both the breadth and the depth of spike-specific TCRs were significantly higher than at day 0 and than in MenACWY recipients. Because no day 14 peak-response samples were available, repertoires were characterized only after the peak T cell response. Vaccine-associated CD4 TCRs spanned the whole spike protein, with dominant responses in regions 160-218 and 743-854.

The chain is made from TRBV30 and TRBJ1-2, and perhaps TRBD1 as D gene, on 5 matching bases. The receptor's source is an adult in good health. Source: peripheral blood, taken on day 0 of AZD1222 vaccination. The CDR3 region: CAWQPLDRPYGYTF. The nucleotide sequence reads TGTGCCTGGCAACCTCTCGACAGACCCTATGGCTACACCTTC.